This T cell receptor (beta chain) was identified in a study of cytomegalovirus exposure and HLA in healthy donors. Study observations and caveats: One cluster of highly shared sequence variants probably arose as a sequencing artifact. Immune exposure information available was restricted to CMV serostatus.

Germline V gene sequence: CDR1 MDHEN, CDR2 SYDVKM. The CDR3 covers 18 residues. The J segment lost 0 bases and the V segment lost 4 bases, leaving 13 bases of the junction unmatched. Primers: 60 Vbeta forward and 13 Jbeta reverse. Sequencing used immunoSEQ multiplex PCR; TCRdb keeps in-frame clones, though not all of them. Among roughly 100,000 clones listed, about 81% were seen once. This clone showed up just a few times. Its target is unknown. Donors showed nominal health when sampled, although they likely had unrecorded immune exposures. The chain couples TRBV28 to TRBJ2-7, with 9 bases identical to TRBD2. This TCR was sampled from a woman in her thirties or forties in good health and CMV-seronegative. The sequenced sample was PBMCs. The CDR3 spells CASSSPWGREGFSYEQYF. CDR3 coding DNA: TGTGCCAGCAGTTCCCCGTGGGGGCGGGAGGGATTCTCCTACGAGCAGTACTTC. Drawing the rest from reference TRBV28 and TRBJ2-7, the complete variable domain is DVKVTQSSRYLVKRTGEKVFLECVQDMDHENMFWYRQDPGLGLRLIYFSYDVKMKEKGDIPEGYSVSREKKERFSLILESASTNQTSMYLCASSSPWGREGFSYEQYFGPGTRLTVT.